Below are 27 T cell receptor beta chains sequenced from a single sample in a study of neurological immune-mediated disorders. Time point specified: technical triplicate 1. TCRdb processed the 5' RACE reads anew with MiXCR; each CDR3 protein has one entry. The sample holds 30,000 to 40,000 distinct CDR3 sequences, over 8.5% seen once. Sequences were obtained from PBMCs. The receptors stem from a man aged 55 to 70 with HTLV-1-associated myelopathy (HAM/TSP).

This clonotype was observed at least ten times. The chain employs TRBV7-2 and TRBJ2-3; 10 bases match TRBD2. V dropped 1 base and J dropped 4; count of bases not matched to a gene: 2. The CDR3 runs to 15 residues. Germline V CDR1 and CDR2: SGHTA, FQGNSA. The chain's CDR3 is CASSLVAGGADTQYF. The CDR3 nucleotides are TGTGCCAGCAGCTTAGTAGCGGGAGGAGCAGATACGCAGTATTTT.

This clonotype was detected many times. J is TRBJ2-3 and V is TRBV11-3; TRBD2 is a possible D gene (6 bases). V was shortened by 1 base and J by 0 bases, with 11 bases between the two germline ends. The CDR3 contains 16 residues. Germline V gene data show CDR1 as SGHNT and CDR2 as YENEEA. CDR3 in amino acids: CASSLGPGASTDTQYF. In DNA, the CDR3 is TGTGCCAGCAGCTTAGGGCCGGGAGCTAGCACAGATACGCAGTATTTT.

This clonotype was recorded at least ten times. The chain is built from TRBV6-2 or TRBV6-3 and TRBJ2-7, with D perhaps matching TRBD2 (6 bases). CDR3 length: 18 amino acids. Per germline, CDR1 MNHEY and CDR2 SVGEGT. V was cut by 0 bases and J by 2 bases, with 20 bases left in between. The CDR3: CASSYSESSRDFTYEQYF. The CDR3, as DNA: TGTGCCAGCAGTTACTCGGAGAGCAGCCGGGACTTTACCTACGAGCAGTACTTC.

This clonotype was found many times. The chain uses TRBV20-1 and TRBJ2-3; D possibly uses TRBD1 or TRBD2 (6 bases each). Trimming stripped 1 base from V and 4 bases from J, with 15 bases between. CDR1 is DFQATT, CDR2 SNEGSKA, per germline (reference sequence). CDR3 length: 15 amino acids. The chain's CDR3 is CSARVRRGRSDTQYF. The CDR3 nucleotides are TGCAGTGCTAGAGTTAGGAGGGGGAGGTCAGATACGCAGTATTTT.

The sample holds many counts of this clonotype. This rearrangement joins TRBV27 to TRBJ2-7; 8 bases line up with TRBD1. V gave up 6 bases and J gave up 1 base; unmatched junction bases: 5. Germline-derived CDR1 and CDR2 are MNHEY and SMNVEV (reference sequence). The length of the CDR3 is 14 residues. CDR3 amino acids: CASRRDRPSYEQYF. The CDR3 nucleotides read TGTGCCAGCAGGAGGGACAGGCCTTCCTACGAGCAGTACTTC.

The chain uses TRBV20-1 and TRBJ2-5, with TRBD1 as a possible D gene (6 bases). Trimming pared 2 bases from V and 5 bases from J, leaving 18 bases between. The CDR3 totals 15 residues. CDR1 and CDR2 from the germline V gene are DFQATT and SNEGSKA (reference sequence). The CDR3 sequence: CSARQMGPGGETQYF. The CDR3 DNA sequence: TGCAGTGCTAGACAGATGGGCCCTGGGGGCGAGACCCAGTACTTC.

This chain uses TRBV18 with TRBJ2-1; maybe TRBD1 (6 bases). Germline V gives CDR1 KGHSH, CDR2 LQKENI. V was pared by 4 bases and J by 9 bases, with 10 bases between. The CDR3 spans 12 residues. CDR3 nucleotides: TGTGCCAGCTCACAGAGACAGGCTGAGCAGTTCTTC. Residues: CASSQRQAEQFF.

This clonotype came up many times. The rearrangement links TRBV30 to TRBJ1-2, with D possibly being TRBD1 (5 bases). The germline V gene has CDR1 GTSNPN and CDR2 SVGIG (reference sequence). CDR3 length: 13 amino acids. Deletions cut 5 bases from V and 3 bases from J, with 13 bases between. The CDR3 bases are TGTGCCTGGGCTCAGGGTTCGGACTATGGCTACACCTTC. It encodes CAWAQGSDYGYTF.

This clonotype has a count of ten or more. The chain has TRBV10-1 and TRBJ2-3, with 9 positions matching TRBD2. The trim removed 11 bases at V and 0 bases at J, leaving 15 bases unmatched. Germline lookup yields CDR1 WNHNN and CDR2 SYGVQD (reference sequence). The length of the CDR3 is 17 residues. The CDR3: CAGFQSSGIASTDTQYF. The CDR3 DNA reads TGCGCCGGCTTCCAGTCTAGCGGGATCGCTAGCACAGATACGCAGTATTTT.

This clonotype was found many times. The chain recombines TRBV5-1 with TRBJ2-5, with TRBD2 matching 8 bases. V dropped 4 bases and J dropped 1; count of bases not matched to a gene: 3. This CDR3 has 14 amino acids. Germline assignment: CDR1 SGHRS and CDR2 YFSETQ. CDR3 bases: TGCGCCAGCAGCATCGGGACTAGCCAAGAGACCCAGTACTTC. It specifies CASSIGTSQETQYF.

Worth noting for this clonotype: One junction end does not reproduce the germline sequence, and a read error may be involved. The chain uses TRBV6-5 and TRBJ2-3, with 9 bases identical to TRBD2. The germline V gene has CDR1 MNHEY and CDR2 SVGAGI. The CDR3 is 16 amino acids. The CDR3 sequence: CASSYQSGRSTYTQSF. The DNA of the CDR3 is TGTGCCAGCAGTTACCAGAGCGGGAGGAGCACATATACGCAGTCTTTT.

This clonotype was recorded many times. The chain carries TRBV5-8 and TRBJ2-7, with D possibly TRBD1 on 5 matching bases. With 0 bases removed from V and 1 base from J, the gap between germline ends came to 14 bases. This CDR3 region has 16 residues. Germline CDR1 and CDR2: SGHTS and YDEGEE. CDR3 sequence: CASSLGFWTSSYEQYF. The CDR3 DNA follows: TGTGCCAGCAGCTTGGGATTTTGGACATCATCCTACGAGCAGTACTTC.

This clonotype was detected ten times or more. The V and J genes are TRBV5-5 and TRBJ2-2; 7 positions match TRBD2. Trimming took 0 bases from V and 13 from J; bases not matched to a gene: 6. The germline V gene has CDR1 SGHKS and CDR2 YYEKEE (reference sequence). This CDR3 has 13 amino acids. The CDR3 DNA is TGTGCCAGCAGCTTGGGACTAGCCCTAGGGCTGTTTTTT. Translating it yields CASSLGLALGLFF.

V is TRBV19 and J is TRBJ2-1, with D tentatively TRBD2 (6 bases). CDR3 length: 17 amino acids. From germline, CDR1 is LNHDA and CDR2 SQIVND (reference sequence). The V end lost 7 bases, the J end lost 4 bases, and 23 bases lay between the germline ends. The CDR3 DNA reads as TGTGCCAGTACCCCTTCGGAGGGTACGAGGACTTACAATGAGCAGTTCTTC. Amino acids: CASTPSEGTRTYNEQFF.

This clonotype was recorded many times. The CDR3 here is CASLTGTSSYNEQFF. CDR3 bases: TGTGCCAGCCTGACAGGGACCAGCTCCTACAATGAGCAGTTCTTC. The gene calls are TRBV6-2 or TRBV6-3 and TRBJ2-1, with 7 nucleotides matching TRBD1. CDR3 length: 15 residues. The ends lost 8 bases at V and 0 bases at J; junction bases unmatched: 7. In germline, CDR1 is MNHEY, CDR2 SVGEGT.

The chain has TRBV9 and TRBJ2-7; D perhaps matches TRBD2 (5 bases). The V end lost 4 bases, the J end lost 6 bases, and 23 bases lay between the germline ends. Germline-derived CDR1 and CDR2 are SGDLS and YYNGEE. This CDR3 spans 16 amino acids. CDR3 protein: CASSPDGEGVTSEQYF. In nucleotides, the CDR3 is TGTGCCAGCAGCCCGGACGGAGAGGGAGTGACCTCCGAGCAGTACTTC.

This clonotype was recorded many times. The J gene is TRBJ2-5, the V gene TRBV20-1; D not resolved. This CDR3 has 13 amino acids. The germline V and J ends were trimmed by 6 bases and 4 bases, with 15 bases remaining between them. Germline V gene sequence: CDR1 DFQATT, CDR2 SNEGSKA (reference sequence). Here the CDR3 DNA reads TGCAGTGCCCAATCCCCCGACGGAGAGACCCAGTACTTC. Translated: CSAQSPDGETQYF.

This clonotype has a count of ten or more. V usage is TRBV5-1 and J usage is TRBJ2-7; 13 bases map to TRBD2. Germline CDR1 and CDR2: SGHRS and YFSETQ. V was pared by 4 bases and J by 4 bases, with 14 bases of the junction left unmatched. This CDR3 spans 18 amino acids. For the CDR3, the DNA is TGCGCCAGCAGCGTTTACCCCGGGACTAGCGGGGCGGTTTACGAGCAGTACTTC. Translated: CASSVYPGTSGAVYEQYF.

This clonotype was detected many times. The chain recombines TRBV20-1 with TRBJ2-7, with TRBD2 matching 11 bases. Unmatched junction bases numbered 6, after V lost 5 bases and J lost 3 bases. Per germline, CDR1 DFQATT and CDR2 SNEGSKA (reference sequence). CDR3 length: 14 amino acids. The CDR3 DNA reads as TGCAGTGCTCATACTAGCGGGAGTAACTACGAGCAGTACTTC. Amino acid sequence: CSAHTSGSNYEQYF.

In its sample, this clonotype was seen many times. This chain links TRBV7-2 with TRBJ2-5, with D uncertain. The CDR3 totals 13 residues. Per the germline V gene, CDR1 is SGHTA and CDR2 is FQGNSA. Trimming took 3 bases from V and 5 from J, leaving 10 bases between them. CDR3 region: CASSFRKVETQYF. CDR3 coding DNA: TGTGCCAGCAGCTTCAGGAAGGTGGAGACCCAGTACTTC.

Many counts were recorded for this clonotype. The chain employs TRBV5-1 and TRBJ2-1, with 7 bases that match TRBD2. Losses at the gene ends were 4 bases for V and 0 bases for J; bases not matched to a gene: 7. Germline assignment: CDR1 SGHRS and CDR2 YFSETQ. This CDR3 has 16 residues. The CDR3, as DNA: TGCGCCAGCAGCACAACCCTAGCGGCCTCCTACAATGAGCAGTTCTTC. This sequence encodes CASSTTLAASYNEQFF.

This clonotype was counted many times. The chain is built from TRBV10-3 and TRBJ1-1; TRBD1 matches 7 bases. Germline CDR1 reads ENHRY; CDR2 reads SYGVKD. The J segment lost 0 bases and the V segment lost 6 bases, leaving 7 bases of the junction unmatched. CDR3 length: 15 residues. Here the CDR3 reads CAIRPTGLMNTEAFF. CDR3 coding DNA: TGTGCCATCAGACCGACAGGGCTCATGAACACTGAAGCTTTCTTT.

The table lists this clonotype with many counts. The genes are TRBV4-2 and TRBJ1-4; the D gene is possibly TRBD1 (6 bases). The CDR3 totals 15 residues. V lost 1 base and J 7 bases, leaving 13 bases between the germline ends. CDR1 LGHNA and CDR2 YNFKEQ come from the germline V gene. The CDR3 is CASSQGLQGLEKLFF. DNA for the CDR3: TGTGCCAGCAGCCAAGGGTTACAGGGCCTTGAAAAACTGTTTTTT.

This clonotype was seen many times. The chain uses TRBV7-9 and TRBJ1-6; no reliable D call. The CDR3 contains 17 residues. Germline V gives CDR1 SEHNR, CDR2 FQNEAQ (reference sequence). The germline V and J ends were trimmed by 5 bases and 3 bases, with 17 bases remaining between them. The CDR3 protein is CASSPPGRLNYNSPLHF. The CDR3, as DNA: TGTGCCAGCAGCCCCCCTGGGAGGCTCAACTATAATTCACCCCTCCACTTT. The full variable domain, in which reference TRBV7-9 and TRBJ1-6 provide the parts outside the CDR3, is DTGVSQNPRHKITKRGQNVTFRCDPISEHNRLYWYRQTLGQGPEFLTYFQNEAQLEKSRLLSDRFSAERPKGSFSTLEIQRTEQGDSAMYLCASSPPGRLNYNSPLHFGNGTRLTVT.

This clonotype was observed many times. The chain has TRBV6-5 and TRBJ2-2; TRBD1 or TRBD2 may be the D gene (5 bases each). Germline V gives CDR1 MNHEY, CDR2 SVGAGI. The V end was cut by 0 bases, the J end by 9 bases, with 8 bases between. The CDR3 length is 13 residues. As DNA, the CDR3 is TGTGCCAGCAGTTACTCGGGGACCCGGGAGCTGTTTTTT. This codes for CASSYSGTRELFF.

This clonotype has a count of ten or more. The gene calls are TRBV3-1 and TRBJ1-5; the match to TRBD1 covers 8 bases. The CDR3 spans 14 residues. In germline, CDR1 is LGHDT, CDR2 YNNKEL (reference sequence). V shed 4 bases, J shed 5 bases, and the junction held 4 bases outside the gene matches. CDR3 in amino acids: CASSPTGGYQPQHF. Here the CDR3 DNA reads TGTGCCAGCAGCCCCACAGGGGGTTATCAGCCCCAGCATTTT.

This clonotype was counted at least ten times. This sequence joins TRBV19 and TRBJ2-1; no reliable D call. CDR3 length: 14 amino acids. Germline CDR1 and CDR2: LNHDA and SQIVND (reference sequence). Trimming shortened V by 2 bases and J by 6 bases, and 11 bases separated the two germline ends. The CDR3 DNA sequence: TGTGCCAGTAGTATAAGGGTAACGGTCAATGAGCAGTTCTTC. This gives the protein CASSIRVTVNEQFF.